The 17 T cell receptor beta chains below all came from one sample that was sequenced in a study of cytomegalovirus exposure and HLA in healthy donors. Assay: immunoSEQ multiplex PCR; the TCRdb copy retains only in-frame clones and omits some. The repertoire includes over 200,000 clones, approximately 87% of them detected once, and around 5.6% sits in the top ten. What was sequenced was PBMCs. The receptors shown here come from a woman between 18 and 29 years old in good health and CMV-seronegative.

This clone has a single count. The V gene is TRBV9, the J gene TRBJ2-1; perhaps TRBD2 as D (7 bases). Looked up from germline, CDR1 is SGDLS and CDR2 is YYNGEE. The CDR3 runs to 16 residues. V lost 0 bases and J 4 bases, leaving 14 bases between the germline ends. DNA for the CDR3: TGTGCCAGCAGCGTAGAAAGAGCGGGACAATACAATGAGCAGTTCTTC. This sequence encodes CASSVERAGQYNEQFF.

This clone appeared once. The chain uses TRBV19 and TRBJ2-1; TRBD1 matches at 7 bases. V shed 3 bases, J shed 0 bases, and the junction held 2 bases outside the gene matches. The CDR3 runs to 15 residues. From germline, CDR1 is LNHDA and CDR2 SQIVND (reference sequence). CDR3 protein: CASSMDRSSYNEQFF. The CDR3 coding sequence is TGTGCCAGTAGTATGGACAGGAGCTCCTACAATGAGCAGTTCTTC.

The chain joins TRBV12-5 to TRBJ1-3, with D perhaps TRBD1 (6 bases). Trimming stripped 7 bases from V and 2 bases from J, with 9 bases between. CDR1 is LGHNT and CDR2 is FRNRAP in the germline V gene. The CDR3 consists of 13 residues. In nucleotides, the CDR3 is TGTGCTAGTGAAGGGGGTCCTGGAAACACCATATATTTT. Residues: CASEGGPGNTIYF.

This rearrangement joins TRBV2 to TRBJ2-7; tentative D call: TRBD1 (6 bases). The CDR3 contains 15 residues. Germline CDR1 is SNHLY and CDR2 is FYNNEI. V lost 4 bases to trimming and J lost 2 bases, with 15 bases between them. CDR3 bases: TGTGCCAGCAGTGCCCGGGCAGGGACAACCTACGAGCAGTACTTC. Translated: CASSARAGTTYEQYF.

The gene calls are TRBV14 and TRBJ2-1; 7 positions agree with TRBD2. CDR1 is SGHDN and CDR2 is FVKESK in the germline V gene. V gave up 8 bases and J gave up 3 bases; unmatched junction bases: 7. The CDR3 is 14 residues long. This CDR3 is CASWSGRVYNEQFF. In DNA form, the CDR3 reads TGTGCCAGCTGGTCGGGGAGGGTCTACAATGAGCAGTTCTTC.

The rearrangement joins TRBV20-1 to TRBJ2-1, with D hard to call. This CDR3 is 11 amino acids long. Germline CDR1 reads DFQATT; CDR2 reads SNEGSKA (reference sequence). Trimming took 4 bases from V and 5 from J, leaving 6 bases between them. The CDR3 DNA reads TGCAGTGCTATCCCGGACAATGAGCAGTTCTTC. Residues: CSAIPDNEQFF.

This chain uses TRBV10-3 with TRBJ2-4; 9 nucleotides match TRBD2. The V gene's germline CDR1 is ENHRY and CDR2 SYGVKD. The CDR3 has 14 amino acids. This CDR3 reads CAASGDLAKNIQYF. Here the CDR3 DNA reads TGTGCGGCTAGCGGGGACTTAGCCAAAAACATTCAGTACTTC.

The chain is built from TRBV29-1 and TRBJ2-7; D not certain. The CDR3 is 14 residues long. The germline gives CDR1 SQVTM, CDR2 ANQGSEA. V lost 7 bases, J lost 2 bases, and 18 bases lay in between. As DNA, the CDR3 is TGCAGCGCTCGTCCACGCCTTGACGCCTACGAGCAGTACTTC. This gives the protein CSARPRLDAYEQYF.

In its sample, this clone was seen a few times. This chain links TRBV2 with TRBJ2-2; D perhaps matches TRBD2 (5 bases). The germline CDR1 and CDR2 sequences are SNHLY and FYNNEI. V gave up 11 bases and J gave up 3 bases, with 10 bases separating them. CDR3 size: 12 residues. CDR3 amino acids: CAVGGDTGELFF. CDR3 DNA: TGTGCCGTCGGAGGAGACACCGGGGAGCTGTTTTTT.

This sequence joins TRBV27 and TRBJ1-4; TRBD1 matches at 9 bases. Germline V lookup: CDR1 MNHEY, CDR2 SMNVEV (reference sequence). Trimming at V came to 5 bases and at J to 8 bases, leaving 15 bases not matched to a gene. The CDR3 covers 17 residues. CDR3 in amino acids: CASSPWDRVLSLEKLFF. The CDR3 bases are TGTGCCAGCAGTCCCTGGGACAGGGTTCTTTCTTTAGAAAAACTGTTTTTT.

The V gene is TRBV11-2, the J gene TRBJ2-7; no definite D call. The CDR3 runs to 12 residues. With 0 bases removed from V and 2 bases from J, the gap between germline ends came to 2 bases. Per the germline V gene, CDR1 is SGHAT and CDR2 is FQNNGV. CDR3 in amino acids: CASSLDTYEQYF. In DNA, the CDR3 is TGTGCCAGCAGCTTAGACACCTACGAGCAGTACTTC.

This chain uses TRBV6-1 with TRBJ1-1, with 7 nucleotides matching TRBD1. CDR1 and CDR2 (germline): MNHNS, SASEGT. Losses at the gene ends were 6 bases for V and 1 base for J; bases not matched to a gene: 2. The CDR3 is made up of 13 amino acids. The CDR3 spells CASRRGQNTEAFF. The CDR3, as DNA: TGTGCCAGCAGGAGGGGGCAGAACACTGAAGCTTTCTTT.

This chain joins TRBV6-1 and TRBJ1-2; no clear D. CDR3 length equals 15 residues. V gave up 3 bases and J gave up 0 bases, with 11 bases separating them. Looked up from germline, CDR1 is MNHNS and CDR2 is SASEGT. CDR3 region: CASSEGRRANYGYTF. In DNA form, the CDR3 reads TGTGCCAGCAGTGAGGGAAGGCGAGCTAACTATGGCTACACCTTC.

The V call is TRBV5-6, the J call TRBJ1-3; maybe TRBD1 (5 bases). V was pared by 0 bases and J by 7 bases, with 11 bases between. There are 14 residues in the CDR3. The V gene's germline CDR1 is SGHDT and CDR2 YYEEEE. Here the CDR3 reads CASSLVGASNTIYF. CDR3 coding DNA: TGTGCCAGCAGCTTGGTCGGGGCGAGTAACACCATATATTTT.

V is TRBV28 and J is TRBJ2-4; D unclear. The CDR3 runs to 14 residues. Germline V lookup: CDR1 MDHEN, CDR2 SYDVKM. The V gene lost 1 base and the J gene lost 4 bases, with 8 bases spanning the gap. The CDR3 region has the DNA TGTGCCAGCAGTTTATTGGGGATAAAAAACATTCAGTACTTC. Protein sequence: CASSLLGIKNIQYF.

V gene TRBV29-1 combines with J gene TRBJ1-2; D not resolved. CDR1 and CDR2 from the germline V gene are SQVTM and ANQGSEA. CDR3 size: 14 residues. V shed 6 bases and J shed 3 bases, with 17 bases lying between them. DNA for the CDR3: TGCAGCGTCACAGTTATTCCCCGCGACTATGGCTACACCTTC. Protein sequence: CSVTVIPRDYGYTF.

The chain couples TRBV6-1 to TRBJ1-4; no clear D. Germline V lookup: CDR1 MNHNS, CDR2 SASEGT. The CDR3 covers 13 residues. V was clipped by 1 base and J by 9 bases, with 9 bases between them. In DNA, the CDR3 is TGTGCCAGCAGTGAAGGACCCCGGAAAAAACTGTTTTTT. It codes for CASSEGPRKKLFF.